The 29 T cell receptor beta chains listed next were all sequenced from one sample in a study of CD8+CD57+ T cells in acquired aplastic anemia. Patients who underwent sequencing had shown CD8+CD57+ cell expansion by flow cytometry. CDR3 and TCR beta VDJ profiling relied on genomic DNA as the template. Each CDR3 protein gets one entry after TCRdb re-called the reads with MiXCR. Found here are around 250,000 distinct CDR3 sequences, roughly 82% of them singletons; the top ten hold 40% to 55%. The specimen sequenced was sorted CD4+, CD8+, or CD8+CD57+ T cells (not recorded which) from PBMCs. The receptors come from a human donor with aplastic anemia.

V and J are TRBV20-1 and TRBJ1-1; tentatively, D is TRBD1 (5 bases). CDR1 is DFQATT and CDR2 is SNEGSKA in the germline V gene (reference sequence). V was clipped by 6 bases and J by 1 base, with 12 bases between them. The CDR3 loop spans 13 amino acids. In DNA form, the CDR3 reads TGCAGTGCCAGCACGACAGCGAACACTGAAGCTTTCTTT. Translating it yields CSASTTANTEAFF.

With respect to this clonotype: An end of the junction differs from the germline gene, which may be a read error. The rearrangement uses TRBV5-1 and TRBJ1-5, with D tentatively TRBD1 (6 bases). The CDR3 extends over 15 amino acids. Looked up from germline, CDR1 is SGHRS and CDR2 is YFSETQ. The CDR3 sequence: CASSVGMTGNQPQHF. The DNA of the CDR3 is TGTGCCAGCAGCGTAGGGATGACAGGAAATCAGCCCCAGCATTTT. Drawing the rest from reference TRBV5-1 and TRBJ1-5, the complete variable domain is KAGVTQTPRYLIKTRGQQVTLSCSPISGHRSVSWYQQTPGQGLQFLFEYFSETQRNKGNFPGRFSGRQFSNSRSEMNVSTLELGDSALYLCASSVGMTGNQPQHFGDGTRLSIL.

The gene calls are TRBV7-9 and TRBJ1-1; 8 nucleotides agree with TRBD1. The CDR3 consists of 14 residues. V lost 5 bases, J lost 3 bases, and 5 bases stayed unmatched. Per germline, CDR1 SEHNR and CDR2 FQNEAQ (reference sequence). The CDR3 protein is CASSVDRGDTEAFF. Written as DNA, the CDR3 is TGTGCCAGCAGCGTCGACAGGGGTGACACTGAAGCTTTCTTT.

Remarks on this clonotype: The conserved final phenylalanine or tryptophan is absent from the CDR3, which likely points to a read error. The limits of the CDR3 on the DNA are not certain, so only TCRdb's listed CDR3 is given. The chain links TRBV7-2 to TRBJ2-3. The CDR3 totals 13 residues, both ends included. Germline CDR1 and CDR2: SGHTA and FQGNSA. The CDR3 here is CASSYARKRNHQR.

This clonotype occurred once. Germline is not matched at one junction end, which may reflect a read error. The chain is built from TRBV9 and TRBJ2-3; TRBD1 matches at 7 bases. This CDR3 region has 12 residues. Germline V lookup: CDR1 SGDLS, CDR2 YYNGEE. The CDR3 DNA follows: TGTGCCAGCAGCCTACAGGGGACCGGGGAGCAGTTT. Its protein is CASSLQGTGEQF. The whole variable domain, filled in from reference TRBV9 and TRBJ2-3, reads DSGVTQTPKHLITATGQRVTLRCSPRSGDLSVYWYQQSLDQGLQFLIQYYNGEERAKGNILERFSAQQFPDLHSELNLSSLELGDSALYFCASSLQGTGEQFGPGTRLTVL.

About this clonotype itself: As the CDR3 is not closed by the conserved phenylalanine or tryptophan, this likely results from a read error. The V call is TRBV2, the J call TRBJ2-7; 7 nucleotides match TRBD2. The length of the CDR3 is 14 residues. Germline V gene lookup returns CDR1 SNHLY and CDR2 FYNNEI. The CDR3: CATSDGGIPYEQYG. CDR3 coding DNA: TGTGCCACCAGTGACGGGGGGATCCCTTACGAGCAGTACGGC.

The chain has TRBV5-4 and TRBJ2-3, with D perhaps TRBD1 (6 bases). Trimming took 3 bases from V and 6 from J, leaving 14 bases between them. CDR1 is SGHNT and CDR2 is YYREEE in the germline V gene (reference sequence). CDR3 length: 14 residues. As DNA, the CDR3 is TGTGCCAGCAGCTGGGCGACAGGTCCCGATACGCAGTATTTT. Protein product: CASSWATGPDTQYF.

The V and J genes are TRBV7-8 and TRBJ1-2, with D uncertain. V was pared by 0 bases and J by 14 bases, with 22 bases between. CDR1 and CDR2 (germline): SGHVS, FQNEAQ. This CDR3 contains 15 residues. The CDR3 coding sequence is TGTGCCAGCAGCTTAGCGGGAGGTCCCGATGCGCACTATACCTTC. The encoded protein is CASSLAGGPDAHYTF.

This rearrangement joins TRBV11-1 to TRBJ1-1; 7 nucleotides agree with TRBD1. Trimming cost V 0 bases and J 5 bases; bases outside gene matches: 3. CDR3 size: 14 residues. CDR1 and CDR2 (germline): SGHAT, FQDESV (reference sequence). The CDR3 loop reads CASSLARQGTEAFF. The CDR3 nucleotides read TGTGCCAGCAGCTTAGCGAGACAGGGAACTGAAGCTTTCTTT.

About this clonotype itself: Without the conserved terminal phenylalanine or tryptophan, this CDR3 likely stems from a read error. The DNA is left out, because the CDR3 cannot be placed on it with certainty; the CDR3 is given as TCRdb lists it. The chain links TRBV2 to TRBJ2-1. Germline V lookup: CDR1 SNHLY, CDR2 FYNNEI. Including both end residues, the CDR3 is 14 amino acids long. The CDR3 protein is CASSPRSFYEQFFV.

This sequence joins TRBV7-2 and TRBJ2-2; 9 nucleotides match TRBD1. Germline V gene sequence: CDR1 SGHTA, CDR2 FQGNSA. V lost 5 bases and J lost 11; bases outside the gene matches: 18. The CDR3 runs to 17 residues. The CDR3 sequence is CASSLTGGAANTYELFF. The CDR3 region has the DNA TGTGCCAGCAGCCTGACAGGGGGGGCCGCCAACACCTACGAGCTGTTTTTT.

This clonotype was seen just once. The rearrangement links TRBV7-9 to TRBJ2-5, with TRBD1 identical over 8 bases. V was clipped by 3 bases and J by 5 bases; unmatched bases: 5. There are 14 residues in the CDR3. CDR1 is SEHNR, CDR2 FQNEAQ, per germline (reference sequence). The CDR3 sequence is CASSLTGARETQYF. In DNA form, the CDR3 reads TGTGCCAGCAGCTTGACAGGGGCTCGGGAGACCCAGTACTTC.

This rearrangement joins TRBV7-9 to TRBJ2-4; D remains ambiguous. This CDR3 contains 17 residues. Trimming removed 0 bases from V and 1 base from J, with 13 bases in between. CDR1 is SEHNR, CDR2 FQNEAQ, per germline (reference sequence). CDR3 DNA: TGTGCCAGCAGCTTAGCGGGTAGCTACGGGGCCAAAAACATTCAGTACTTC. It specifies CASSLAGSYGAKNIQYF.

Regarding this clonotype: The CDR3 does not end in the conserved phenylalanine or tryptophan, so this is likely a read error. The chain is built from TRBV7-9 and TRBJ2-3, with no clear D. The CDR3 runs 13 residues. Between the trimmed V and J ends, which lost 8 bases and 1 base, there was a span of 10 bases. In germline, CDR1 is SEHNR, CDR2 FQNEAQ (reference sequence). In DNA form, the CDR3 reads TGTGCCAGCGGCTACGAGGGCACAGATACGCAGTATTAT. It is translated as CASGYEGTDTQYY.

The rearrangement links TRBV9 to TRBJ2-7, with a weak D call TRBD2 (6 bases). There are 14 residues in the CDR3. Germline loops: CDR1 SGDLS, CDR2 YYNGEE. CDR3 residues: CASSVEDYPLVKNV. CDR3 coding DNA: TGTGCCAGCAGCGTAGAGGACTATCCCCTGGTGAAGAACGTC.

The J gene is TRBJ2-1, the V gene TRBV19; tentatively, D is TRBD2 (5 bases). This CDR3 is built from 16 residues. Looked up from germline, CDR1 is LNHDA and CDR2 is SQIVND (reference sequence). V was clipped by 1 base and J by 15 bases, with 25 bases between them. The CDR3 reads CASSIGSGDYNEELFF. The CDR3 bases are TGTGCCAGTAGTATAGGGAGCGGAGACTACAATGAGGAGTTGTTCTTC.

Comments on this clonotype: No DNA is shown, since the ends of the CDR3 on it are uncertain; the CDR3 is the one TCRdb lists. The chain has TRBV7-9 and TRBJ1-1; no check of the table's D call, TRBD1, against the DNA was made. CDR1 SEHNR and CDR2 FQNEAQ come from the germline V gene (reference sequence). Counting both end residues, the CDR3 totals 15 amino acids. The CDR3 protein is CASTGEAYGYTFGFF.

The V and J genes are TRBV12-3 or TRBV12-4 and TRBJ2-7, with unresolved D. Trimming removed 1 base at V and 7 bases at J, with 8 bases between. The CDR3 loop spans 12 amino acids. The CDR3 bases are TGTGCCAGCAGTTTAGGAGTGGGAGAGCAGTACTTC. This gives the protein CASSLGVGEQYF.

For this clonotype: This CDR3 is missing its conserved last phenylalanine or tryptophan, likely due to a read error. It is unclear where the CDR3 begins or ends on the DNA, so no DNA is shown, and the CDR3 is as TCRdb lists it. The rearrangement links TRBV2 to TRBJ1-1; the table's D call of TRBD1 was not tested on the DNA. Per germline, CDR1 SNHLY and CDR2 FYNNEI. The CDR3 length equals 15 residues, ends included. This CDR3 is CASGDGGTDTPESCP.

V is TRBV7-3 and J is TRBJ1-2; 10 nucleotides agree with TRBD1. CDR1 SGHTA and CDR2 FQGTGA come from the germline V gene. The trim removed 5 bases at V and 3 bases at J, leaving 9 bases unmatched. There are 16 residues in the CDR3. CDR3 coding DNA: TGTGCCAGCAGCCAACCGACAGGGGGCGCCGACTATGGCTACACCTTC. It yields the protein CASSQPTGGADYGYTF. Based on the CDR3 plus reference TRBV7-3 and TRBJ1-2, the full variable domain is GAGVSQTPSNKVTEKGKYVELRCDPISGHTALYWYRQSLGQGPEFLIYFQGTGAADDSGLPNDRFFAVRPEGSVSTLKIQRTERGDSAVYLCASSQPTGGADYGYTFGSGTRLTVV.

The CDR3 region has the DNA TGTGCCAGCAGCGCCAGACAGGGGGCTTCCTCGCCCCTCCACTTT. Translating gives CASSARQGASSPLHF. The V gene is TRBV7-2, the J gene TRBJ1-6; 10 nucleotides agree with TRBD1. The CDR3 contains 15 residues. V trimming: 5 bases; J trimming: 13 bases; junction bases outside the gene matches: 11. CDR1 is SGHTA, CDR2 FQGNSA, per germline.

Points on this clonotype: The CDR3 ends on some other residue instead of the conserved phenylalanine or tryptophan, so this is likely a read error. The DNA is omitted, as the CDR3 cannot be located on it reliably, and the CDR3 follows TCRdb's listing. This chain uses TRBV7-9 with TRBJ2-3; the table's D call, TRBD2, has no DNA check behind it. 14 amino acids form the CDR3, both terminal residues included. Germline values: CDR1 SEHNR, CDR2 FQNEAQ (reference sequence). CDR3 protein: CASSFPRSGGTEEL.

The chain recombines TRBV7-8 with TRBJ1-4; TRBD1 is a possible D gene (6 bases). Trimming removed 2 bases at V and 12 bases at J, with 19 bases between. CDR1 SGHVS and CDR2 FQNEAQ come from the germline V gene. The CDR3 is 15 residues long. CDR3 sequence reads: CASSLRGSPDTQLFF. CDR3 nucleotides: TGTGCCAGCAGCTTAAGGGGGAGTCCCGATACGCAACTGTTTTTT.

A word on this clonotype: At one end, the junction sequence differs from germline, possibly due to a read error. The genes are TRBV11-3 and TRBJ2-5, with a weak D call TRBD1 (6 bases). This CDR3 has 14 residues. Germline CDR1 is SGHNT and CDR2 is YENEEA. The CDR3, as DNA: TGTGCCACCAGCATAGGCAGCACAGGGAACACTCAAGCCTTC. Residues: CATSIGSTGNTQAF.

The chain employs TRBV2 and TRBJ1-6, with D possibly being TRBD1 (5 bases). CDR1 and CDR2 from the germline V gene are SNHLY and FYNNEI. The CDR3 consists of 15 residues. With 8 bases removed from V and 7 bases from J, the gap between germline ends came to 18 bases. The CDR3: CASVPGPAGNSPLHF. CDR3 nucleotide sequence: TGTGCCAGCGTCCCCGGGCCCGCAGGGAATTCACCCCTCCACTTT.

Regarding this clonotype: One end of the junction varies from germline; a read error may be responsible. CDR3 sequence (DNA): TGTGCCGCCAGCAGTGATCAAAGGGCAGGGAATGAGCAGTTCTTC. Protein sequence: CAASSDQRAGNEQFF. The chain links TRBV15 to TRBJ2-1; possible D gene TRBD1, 5 bases. Per the germline V gene, CDR1 is LNHNV and CDR2 is YYDKDF (reference sequence). The CDR3 consists of 15 residues.

V is TRBV7-9 and J is TRBJ2-7, with no clear D. Germline-derived CDR1 and CDR2 are SEHNR and FQNEAQ (reference sequence). The CDR3 extends over 18 amino acids. V dropped 1 base and J dropped 3 bases, with 22 bases sitting between them. CDR3 nucleotides: TGTGCCAGCAGCTTAGAGGGTAGCTACGCGGCCAACGTCTACGAGCAGTACGTC. Translated, it gives CASSLEGSYAANVYEQYV.

This chain connects TRBV11-2 to TRBJ1-6; tentatively, D is TRBD1 (6 bases). V was trimmed by 1 base and J by 1 base, leaving 17 bases between them. Germline loops: CDR1 SGHAT, CDR2 FQNNGV. The CDR3 totals 19 residues. The CDR3 spells CASSLGEHREGSYNSPLHF. In DNA form, the CDR3 reads TGTGCCAGCAGCTTAGGGGAGCACAGGGAAGGGTCCTATAATTCACCCCTCCACTTT. Together with reference TRBV11-2 and TRBJ1-6, the CDR3 gives the full variable domain: EAGVAQSPRYKIIEKRQSVAFWCNPISGHATLYWYQQILGQGPKLLIQFQNNGVVDDSQLPKDRFSAERLKGVDSTLKIQPAKLEDSAVYLCASSLGEHREGSYNSPLHFGNGTRLTVT.

This clonotype was counted between two and nine times. The rearrangement joins TRBV12-3 or TRBV12-4 to TRBJ2-5; perhaps TRBD2 as D (6 bases). CDR3 length: 14 residues. The CDR3 nucleotides read TGTGCTAATGGTTTAGCGGCGTACCAAGAGACCCAGTACTTC. Its translation: CANGLAAYQETQYF.